The clone carrying this T cell receptor beta chain was seen at least ten times. Its antigen is still unknown. From RNA transcripts, TCR beta CDR3 regions were amplified. The HTBI primer set served for first-round RT-PCR of the TCR CDR3. Using its own MiXCR run on the multiplex PCR reads, TCRdb lists one record per CDR3 protein. Here the sample spans under 800,000 distinct CDR3 sequences, less than 15% being singletons. This sample stems from a study of T cells in Graves' hyperthyroidism and ophthalmopathy. Overall study findings and caveats: Among thyroid clonotypes expanded above 0.001, most also appeared in blood.

This receptor was taken from a woman between 18 and 30 years old with Graves' hyperthyroidism. Sequenced: blood.

The chain's CDR3 is CSVERGAYGYTF. The CDR3 nucleotides read TGCAGCGTGGAGAGAGGTGCTTATGGCTACACCTTC. The chain links TRBV29-1 to TRBJ1-2; the D is unclear. This CDR3 has 12 residues. The germline CDR1 and CDR2 sequences are SQVTM and ANQGSEA. Trimming took off 6 bases at V and 5 bases at J, with 13 bases between the two ends.